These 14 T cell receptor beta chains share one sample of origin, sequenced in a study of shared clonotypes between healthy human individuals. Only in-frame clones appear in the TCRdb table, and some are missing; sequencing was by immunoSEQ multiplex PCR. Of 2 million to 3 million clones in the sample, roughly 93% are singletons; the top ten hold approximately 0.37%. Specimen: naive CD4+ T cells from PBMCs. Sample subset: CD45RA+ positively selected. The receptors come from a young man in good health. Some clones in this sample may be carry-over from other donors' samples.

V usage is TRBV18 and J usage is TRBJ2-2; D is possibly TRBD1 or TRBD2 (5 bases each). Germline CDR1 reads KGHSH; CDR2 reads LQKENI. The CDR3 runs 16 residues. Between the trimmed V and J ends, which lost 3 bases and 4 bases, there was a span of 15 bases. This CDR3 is CASSPSGAEVTGELFF. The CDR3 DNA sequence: TGTGCCAGCTCACCCTCCGGGGCCGAGGTCACCGGGGAGCTGTTTTTT.

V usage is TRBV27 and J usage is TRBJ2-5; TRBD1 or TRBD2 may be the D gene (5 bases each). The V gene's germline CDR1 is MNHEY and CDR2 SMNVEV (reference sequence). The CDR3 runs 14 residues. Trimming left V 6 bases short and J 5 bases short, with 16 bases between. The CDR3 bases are TGTGCCAGCAGATACAGGAGTTGGGGGGAGACCCAGTACTTC. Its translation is CASRYRSWGETQYF.

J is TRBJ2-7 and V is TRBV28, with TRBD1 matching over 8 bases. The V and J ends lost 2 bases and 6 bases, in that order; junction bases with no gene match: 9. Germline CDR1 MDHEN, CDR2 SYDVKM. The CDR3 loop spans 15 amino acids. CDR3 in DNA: TGTGCCAGCAGTTTAGGTCGGACAGGGACACTCGAGCAGTACTTC. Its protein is CASSLGRTGTLEQYF.

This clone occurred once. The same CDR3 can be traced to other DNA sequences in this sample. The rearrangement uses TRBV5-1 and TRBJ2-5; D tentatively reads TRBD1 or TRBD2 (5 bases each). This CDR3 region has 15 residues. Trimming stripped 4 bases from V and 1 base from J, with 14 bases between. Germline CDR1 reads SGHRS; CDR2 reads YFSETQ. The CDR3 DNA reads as TGCGCCAGCAGCCTCACCGGGACGAGCCAAGAGACCCAGTACTTC. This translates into CASSLTGTSQETQYF.

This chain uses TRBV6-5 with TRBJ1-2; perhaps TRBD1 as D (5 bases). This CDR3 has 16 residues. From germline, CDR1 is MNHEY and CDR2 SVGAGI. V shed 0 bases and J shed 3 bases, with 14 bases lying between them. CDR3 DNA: TGTGCCAGCAGTTACTCGGGGCAGTCTGGATACTATGGCTACACCTTC. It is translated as CASSYSGQSGYYGYTF.

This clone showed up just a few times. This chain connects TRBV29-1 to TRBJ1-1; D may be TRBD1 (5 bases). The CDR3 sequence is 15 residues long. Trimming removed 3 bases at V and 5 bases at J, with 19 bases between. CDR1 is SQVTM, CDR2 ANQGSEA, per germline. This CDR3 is CSVEYLGFKGTEAFF. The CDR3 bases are TGCAGCGTTGAGTATCTTGGGTTCAAGGGGACTGAAGCTTTCTTT.

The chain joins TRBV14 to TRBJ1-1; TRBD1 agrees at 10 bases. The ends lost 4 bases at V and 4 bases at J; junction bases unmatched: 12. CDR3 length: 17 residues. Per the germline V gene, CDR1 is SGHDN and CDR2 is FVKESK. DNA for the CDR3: TGTGCCAGCAGCCCCAGACAGGGGGCAAAAGAGGGCACTGAAGCTTTCTTT. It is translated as CASSPRQGAKEGTEAFF.

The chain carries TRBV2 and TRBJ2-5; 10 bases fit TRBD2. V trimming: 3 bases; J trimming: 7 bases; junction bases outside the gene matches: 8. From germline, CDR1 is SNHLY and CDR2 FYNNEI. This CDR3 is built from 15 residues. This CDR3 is CASSDLVAGGVTQYF. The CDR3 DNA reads TGTGCCAGCAGTGATTTGGTAGCGGGAGGTGTGACCCAGTACTTC.

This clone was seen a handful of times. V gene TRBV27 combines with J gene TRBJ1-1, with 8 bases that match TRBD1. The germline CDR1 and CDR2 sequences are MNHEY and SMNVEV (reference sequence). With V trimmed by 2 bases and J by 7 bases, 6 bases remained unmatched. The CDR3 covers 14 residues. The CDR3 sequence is CASSLRDRSIEAFF. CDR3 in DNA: TGTGCCAGCAGTTTAAGGGACAGGAGTATTGAAGCTTTCTTT.

Here the CDR3 DNA reads TGCAGCGTTGAGGGAGTGTATACGGGAGAGCAGTACTTC. Translation gives CSVEGVYTGEQYF. The genes are TRBV29-1 and TRBJ2-5, with D tentatively TRBD2 (6 bases). The CDR3 spans 13 residues. V shed 3 bases and J shed 11 bases, with 19 bases lying between them. Germline V gives CDR1 SQVTM, CDR2 ANQGSEA.

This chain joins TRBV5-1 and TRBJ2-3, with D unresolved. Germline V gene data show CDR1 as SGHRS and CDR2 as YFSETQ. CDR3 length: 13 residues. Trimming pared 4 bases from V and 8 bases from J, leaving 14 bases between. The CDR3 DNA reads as TGCGCCAGCAGCCCCTCGATTCTTGGTACGCAGTATTTT. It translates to CASSPSILGTQYF.

Here the CDR3 reads CASSLDPGSQPQHF. The CDR3 bases are TGTGCCAGCAGCTTGGACCCCGGGTCTCAGCCCCAGCATTTT. The rearrangement joins TRBV7-2 to TRBJ1-5, with D unclear. CDR3 length: 14 amino acids. Trimming cost V 3 bases and J 6 bases, with 12 bases left between them. Germline CDR1 and CDR2: SGHTA and FQGNSA.

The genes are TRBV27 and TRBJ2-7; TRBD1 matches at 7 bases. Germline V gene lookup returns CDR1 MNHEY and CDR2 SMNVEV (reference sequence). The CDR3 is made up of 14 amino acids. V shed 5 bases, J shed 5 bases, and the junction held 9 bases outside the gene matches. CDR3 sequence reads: CASSKRQGVNEQYF. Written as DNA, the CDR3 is TGTGCCAGCAGTAAACGACAGGGTGTGAACGAGCAGTACTTC.

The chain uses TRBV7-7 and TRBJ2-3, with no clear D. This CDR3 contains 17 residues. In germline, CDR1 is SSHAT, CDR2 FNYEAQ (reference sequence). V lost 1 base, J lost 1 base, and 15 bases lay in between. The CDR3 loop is CASSLDRSGEGTDTQYF. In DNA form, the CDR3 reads TGTGCCAGCAGCTTAGATCGTTCGGGCGAAGGCACAGATACGCAGTATTTT.